This T cell receptor (beta chain) appears in the sequencing data of a study of blood T cell repertoires in COVID-19. Overall study context: Samples taken during acute and convalescent COVID-19 were collected in the United States, Italy and Spain. PBMCs, B-cell-depleted T cells, or T cells were the source of the cDNA or gDNA that made up the material.

V lost 4 bases and J 1 base, leaving 14 bases between the germline ends. This CDR3 is 15 amino acids long. Looked up from germline, CDR1 is SGHTA and CDR2 is FQGTGA. In the original processing: It was from reference gene primer amplification that nucleated cell counts were estimated. TCRdb keeps only in-frame clones here, not all; method: immunoSEQ multiplex PCR. That table furnishes V, J and clone size, whereas the DNA furnished D and trimming. The sample carries 200,000 to 250,000 clones, about 83% recorded once. The source of this sequence is a human donor in a cohort sampled during active COVID-19. The sample was peripheral blood. The V gene is TRBV7-3, the J gene TRBJ2-7; a possible D gene is TRBD1 (6 bases). In DNA, the CDR3 is TGTGCCAGCAGCTCTTTAGCAGGACAGTCCTACGAGCAGTACTTC. The encoded protein is CASSSLAGQSYEQYF.